These 18 T cell receptor beta chains originate from one sample sequenced in a study of graft-versus-host responses after intestinal transplantation. About 200,000 CFSE-labeled responder cells were plated with about 200,000 irradiated, violet-dye-labeled stimulator cells. The assay was immunoSEQ multiplex PCR, and TCRdb's table has in-frame clones only and misses some. The data contain about 14,000 clones, around 33% of them seen just once; the ten biggest clones take up 1.5% to 2%. This specimen consisted of alloreactive CD8+ T cells from a mixed lymphocyte reaction culture, obtained before intestinal transplant. The subset: CFSE-low proliferating T cells sorted from roughly six-day pre-transplant mixed lymphocyte reaction (GvH or HvG direction). The receptors originated from a human patient who received an intestinal transplant.

The sample holds a few counts of this clone. V usage is TRBV11-2 and J usage is TRBJ2-1; 14 nucleotides match TRBD2. CDR3 length: 15 residues. Germline V lookup: CDR1 SGHAT, CDR2 FQNNGV. Losses at the gene ends were 5 bases for V and 6 bases for J; bases not matched to a gene: 3. The CDR3 DNA reads as TGTGCCAGCAGCCGACTAGCGGGGGGGCCCAATGAGCAGTTCTTC. This gives the protein CASSRLAGGPNEQFF. The complete variable domain, with remaining parts taken from reference TRBV11-2 and TRBJ2-1, reads EAGVAQSPRYKIIEKRQSVAFWCNPISGHATLYWYQQILGQGPKLLIQFQNNGVVDDSQLPKDRFSAERLKGVDSTLKIQPAKLEDSAVYLCASSRLAGGPNEQFFGPGTRLTVL.

The J gene is TRBJ1-2, the V gene TRBV4-3, with TRBD1 as a possible D gene (6 bases). This CDR3 region has 14 residues. The germline V gene has CDR1 LGHNA and CDR2 YSLEER. Trimming pared 4 bases from V and 7 bases from J, leaving 16 bases between. CDR3 in amino acids: CASSRSPGAGGYTF. CDR3 nucleotide sequence: TGCGCCAGCAGCCGGTCCCCAGGGGCCGGTGGCTACACCTTC.

The chain combines TRBV30 with TRBJ2-1; 9 bases are shared with TRBD2. V was clipped by 4 bases and J by 2 bases; unmatched bases: 0. Germline V lookup: CDR1 GTSNPN, CDR2 SVGIG (reference sequence). CDR3 size: 13 residues. CDR3 loop: CAWTSGAYNEQFF. The CDR3 coding sequence is TGTGCCTGGACTAGCGGGGCCTACAATGAGCAGTTCTTC. Based on the CDR3 plus reference TRBV30 and TRBJ2-1, the full variable domain is SQTIHQWPATLVQPVGSPLSLECTVEGTSNPNLYWYRQAAGRGLQLLFYSVGIGQISSEVPQNLSASRPQDRQFILSSKKLLLSDSGFYLCAWTSGAYNEQFFGPGTRLTVL.

A few counts support this clone. The chain carries TRBV11-2 and TRBJ1-4; TRBD1 aligns across 7 bases. Germline assignment: CDR1 SGHAT and CDR2 FQNNGV. Trimming removed 4 bases from V and 11 bases from J; junction bases left unmatched: 10. CDR3 length: 14 residues. The CDR3: CASSSLLTGRKLFF. The CDR3 DNA is TGTGCCAGCAGCTCTCTCCTGACAGGGAGGAAACTGTTTTTT. The full variable domain, in which reference TRBV11-2 and TRBJ1-4 provide the parts outside the CDR3, is EAGVAQSPRYKIIEKRQSVAFWCNPISGHATLYWYQQILGQGPKLLIQFQNNGVVDDSQLPKDRFSAERLKGVDSTLKIQPAKLEDSAVYLCASSSLLTGRKLFFGSGTQLSVL.

This chain connects TRBV4-3 to TRBJ2-5; 10 bases are shared with TRBD2. The J call may not be correct, given that the DNA end is closer to TRBJ2-7. The length of the CDR3 is 15 residues. Looked up from germline, CDR1 is LGHNA and CDR2 is YSLEER. CDR3 sequence (DNA): TGCGCCAGCAGCCAAGGGACTAGCGGAACCTACGAGCAGTACTTC. Protein: CASSQGTSGTYEQYF.

This rearrangement joins TRBV7-9 to TRBJ2-1, with TRBD2 identical over 12 bases. CDR1 and CDR2 (germline): SEHNR, FQNEAQ (reference sequence). The CDR3 has 15 residues. The J segment lost 7 bases and the V segment lost 8 bases, leaving 9 bases of the junction unmatched. CDR3 DNA sequence: TGTGCCAGCGGACCTCTAGCGGGGGGGCCAAATGAGCAGTTCTTC. Amino acid sequence: CASGPLAGGPNEQFF.

This clone is medium-sized by share. The chain employs TRBV5-3 and TRBJ2-2, with a possible D match to TRBD1 (6 bases). TRBV5-3 is identified as an open reading frame with a role that is uncertain. V was trimmed by 10 bases and J by 0 bases, leaving 13 bases between them. There are 14 residues in the CDR3. Here the CDR3 reads CARNTGTNTGELFF. In nucleotides, the CDR3 is TGTGCCCGTAATACAGGGACGAACACCGGGGAGCTGTTTTTT.

The rearrangement joins TRBV19 to TRBJ1-2; 8 bases line up with TRBD1. J lost 2 bases, V lost 2 bases, and 4 bases had no gene match. The V gene's germline CDR1 is LNHDA and CDR2 SQIVND (reference sequence). The CDR3 has 15 residues. CDR3 in DNA: TGTGCCAGTAGTATACTGGGACAGGAGAACTATGGCTACACCTTC. It yields the protein CASSILGQENYGYTF.

This clone turned up a few times. The gene calls are TRBV30 and TRBJ2-7; 7 bases are shared with TRBD1. V shed 5 bases, J shed 5 bases, and the junction held 9 bases outside the gene matches. The CDR3 has 13 residues. Germline V gene data show CDR1 as GTSNPN and CDR2 as SVGIG (reference sequence). Here the CDR3 reads CAWDRTGSDEQYF. As DNA, the CDR3 is TGTGCCTGGGACCGGACAGGCAGTGACGAGCAGTACTTC.

This chain joins TRBV21-1 and TRBJ1-2. TRBV21-1 has pseudogene status. This CDR3 contains 14 residues. The CDR3 DNA follows: TGTGCCAGCAGCTCGAGTGGGGGGGATTACGGCTACACCTTC. This codes for CASSSSGGDYGYTF.

This rearrangement joins TRBV21-1 to TRBJ2-7; TRBD1, the table's D call, lacks a check against the DNA. TRBV21-1 is given as a pseudogene. The CDR3 is 17 amino acids. The CDR3 DNA follows: TGTGCCAGCAGCAAAGAGTGTATGAGGGGGCGGTACTACGAGCAGTACTTC. Its translation is CASSKECMRGRYYEQYF.

A word on this clone: At one end, the junction sequence differs from germline, possibly due to a read error. In the same sample, other DNA sequences code for this CDR3. This chain joins TRBV6-1 and TRBJ1-1; tentative D call: TRBD1 (6 bases). The CDR3 is 13 amino acids. Per the germline V gene, CDR1 is MNHNS and CDR2 is SASEGT. The CDR3 DNA reads as TGTGCCAGCAGCGAAGGGGCAGGGGCTGAAGCTTTCTTT. Protein product: CASSEGAGAEAFF.

In this sample, this clone turned up a few times. V gene TRBV7-9 combines with J gene TRBJ2-3; D might be TRBD1 (5 bases). Per germline, CDR1 SEHNR and CDR2 FQNEAQ (reference sequence). V lost 2 bases and J lost 2, with 17 bases in between. This CDR3 is 17 amino acids long. DNA of the CDR3: TGTGCCAGCAGCTTACCTACGGACACGAAGAACACAGATACGCAGTATTTT. Its protein product is CASSLPTDTKNTDTQYF.

The V and J genes are TRBV14 and TRBJ2-7; 11 bases align to TRBD1. From germline, CDR1 is SGHDN and CDR2 FVKESK. V trimming: 8 bases; J trimming: 1 base; junction bases outside the gene matches: 13. The CDR3 is 17 residues long. CDR3 in amino acids: CASSNFHGQGASYEQYF. CDR3 nucleotides: TGTGCCAGCTCCAATTTCCACGGACAGGGGGCTTCCTACGAGCAGTACTTC.

This rearrangement joins TRBV30 to TRBJ1-1; the match to TRBD1 covers 8 bases. The junction had 6 bases not matched to a gene; V was cut back by 5 bases and J by 10 bases. CDR3 length: 11 amino acids. Germline values: CDR1 GTSNPN, CDR2 SVGIG (reference sequence). In nucleotides, the CDR3 is TGTGCCTGGTCGGAACAGGGGGGAGCTTTCTTT. Amino acid sequence: CAWSEQGGAFF.

This clone was seen only once. The chain combines TRBV27 with TRBJ2-7; no firm D call. The CDR3 is 15 amino acids. V gave up 5 bases and J gave up 5 bases, with 19 bases separating them. Germline CDR1 MNHEY, CDR2 SMNVEV (reference sequence). This chain's CDR3 is CASSPHSSAEDEQYF. The CDR3 DNA reads TGTGCCAGCAGTCCCCACTCATCCGCAGAGGACGAGCAGTACTTC.

The rearrangement uses TRBV7-9 and TRBJ1-1; D might be TRBD1 (5 bases). Per germline, CDR1 SEHNR and CDR2 FQNEAQ (reference sequence). The CDR3 is 15 residues long. Trimming pared 5 bases from V and 2 bases from J, leaving 15 bases between. The CDR3 DNA reads as TGTGCCAGCAGCGAAGGACCGGGGGTTAACACTGAAGCTTTCTTT. Its translation is CASSEGPGVNTEAFF.

The chain combines TRBV7-9 with TRBJ1-1, with D unclear. Germline CDR1 is SEHNR and CDR2 is FQNEAQ (reference sequence). This CDR3 is built from 13 residues. Trimming left V 5 bases short and J 7 bases short, with 14 bases between. CDR3 bases: TGTGCCAGCAGCCCACCGGGGTCCCTTGAAGCTTTCTTT. It is translated as CASSPPGSLEAFF.